This passage covers 23 T cell receptor beta chains from one sample sequenced in a study of blood T cell repertoires in COVID-19. The assay was immunoSEQ multiplex PCR, and TCRdb's table has in-frame clones only and misses some. Of 55,000 to 65,000 clones in the sample, 70% to 80% are singletons; the top ten hold approximately 3.8%. The sequenced sample consisted of peripheral blood. These receptors were obtained from a man in his fifties or sixties with acute or convalescent COVID-19.

This sequence joins TRBV30 and TRBJ2-1; 11 bases agree with TRBD2. Looked up from germline, CDR1 is GTSNPN and CDR2 is SVGIG (reference sequence). The CDR3 is made up of 15 amino acids. Unmatched junction bases numbered 4, after V lost 2 bases and J lost 4 bases. The CDR3 nucleotides read TGTGCCTGGAGTAAAGGACTAGCGGGTTACAATGAGCAGTTCTTC. It codes for CAWSKGLAGYNEQFF.

The chain links TRBV6-5 to TRBJ2-7; D gene ambiguous. V was shortened by 8 bases and J by 4 bases, with 9 bases between the two germline ends. CDR3 size: 11 residues. Germline-derived CDR1 and CDR2 are MNHEY and SVGAGI. In DNA, the CDR3 is TGTGCCAGCCGAACTAAGTACGAGCAGTACTTC. Amino acids: CASRTKYEQYF.

The rearrangement links TRBV5-4 to TRBJ2-2; D is unresolved. V was trimmed by 3 bases and J by 1 base, leaving 7 bases between them. Per the germline V gene, CDR1 is SGHNT and CDR2 is YYREEE (reference sequence). This CDR3 comprises 14 residues. The CDR3 DNA is TGTGCCAGCAGCTCCCGACAGAACACCGGGGAGCTGTTTTTT. Its protein is CASSSRQNTGELFF.

The chain employs TRBV2 and TRBJ1-4; TRBD1 aligns across 7 bases. Per the germline V gene, CDR1 is SNHLY and CDR2 is FYNNEI. This CDR3 comprises 16 residues. V was clipped by 4 bases and J by 7 bases; unmatched bases: 12. Here the CDR3 reads CASSAIGTVPGEKLFF. As DNA, the CDR3 is TGTGCCAGCAGTGCTATCGGGACAGTCCCCGGTGAAAAACTGTTTTTT.

The genes are TRBV14 and TRBJ1-3, with a weak D call TRBD1 (6 bases). CDR3 length: 15 amino acids. V gave up 5 bases and J gave up 3 bases, with 14 bases separating them. CDR1 is SGHDN and CDR2 is FVKESK in the germline V gene. CDR3 residues: CASSERPRGGNTIYF. DNA for the CDR3: TGTGCCAGCAGCGAACGACCCAGGGGTGGAAACACCATATATTTT.

This clone was seen just once. This rearrangement joins TRBV25-1 to TRBJ1-1; TRBD1 is a possible D gene (6 bases). The CDR3 runs to 12 residues. Trimming pared 4 bases from V and 7 bases from J, leaving 10 bases between. Per germline, CDR1 MGHDK and CDR2 SYGVNS. DNA for the CDR3: TGTGCCAGCAGTGGGGGGGGGCTTGAAGCTTTCTTT. It specifies CASSGGGLEAFF.

The chain links TRBV28 to TRBJ2-2; possibly TRBD2 for D (5 bases). The CDR3 is 15 residues long. V was trimmed by 7 bases and J by 6 bases, leaving 18 bases between them. The germline CDR1 and CDR2 sequences are MDHEN and SYDVKM. CDR3 in amino acids: CASTHSRTRAGELFF. The CDR3 DNA sequence: TGTGCCAGCACTCATTCCCGGACGAGGGCCGGGGAGCTGTTTTTT. Full variable domain (outside the CDR3, taken from reference TRBV28 and TRBJ2-2): DVKVTQSSRYLVKRTGEKVFLECVQDMDHENMFWYRQDPGLGLRLIYFSYDVKMKEKGDIPEGYSVSREKKERFSLILESASTNQTSMYLCASTHSRTRAGELFFGEGSRLTVL.

In this sample, this clone is medium-sized (0.01 to 0.1%). The chain joins TRBV9 to TRBJ2-7; no definite D call. The germline V and J ends were trimmed by 0 bases and 1 base, with 8 bases remaining between them. Germline lookup yields CDR1 SGDLS and CDR2 YYNGEE. This CDR3 spans 14 amino acids. The CDR3 region has the DNA TGTGCCAGCAGCGTAGGGGCCAGTTCCTACGAGCAGTACTTC. Translated: CASSVGASSYEQYF.

V and J are TRBV6-5 and TRBJ2-3; D possibly corresponds to TRBD2 (6 bases). V lost 5 bases to trimming and J lost 6 bases, with 15 bases between them. The CDR3 contains 14 residues. Germline lookup yields CDR1 MNHEY and CDR2 SVGAGI. The CDR3 loop is CASSLKGRGDTQYF. CDR3 DNA: TGTGCCAGCAGTCTTAAAGGGCGGGGTGATACGCAGTATTTT.

The chain recombines TRBV5-5 with TRBJ2-7; 14 bases fit TRBD2. Trimming cost V 5 bases and J 4 bases; bases outside gene matches: 5. CDR3 size: 15 residues. From germline, CDR1 is SGHKS and CDR2 YYEKEE (reference sequence). This CDR3 reads CASRTGLAGVYEQYF. CDR3 coding DNA: TGTGCCAGCAGAACGGGACTAGCGGGAGTATACGAGCAGTACTTC.

The DNA for the CDR3 is TGTGCCAGTAGTACCACAGGGGGCGTCTTAGCTTTCTTT. Translating it yields CASSTTGGVLAFF. The chain recombines TRBV19 with TRBJ1-1, with TRBD1 identical over 9 bases. The CDR3 is 13 amino acids. Trimming removed 4 bases from V and 10 bases from J; junction bases left unmatched: 7. Germline CDR1 is LNHDA and CDR2 is SQIVND (reference sequence). The full variable domain, its missing parts supplied by reference TRBV19 and TRBJ1-1, is DGGITQSPKYLFRKEGQNVTLSCEQNLNHDAMYWYRQDPGQGLRLIYYSQIVNDFQKGDIAEGYSVSREKKESFPLTVTSAQKNPTAFYLCASSTTGGVLAFFGQGTRLTVV.

V usage is TRBV28 and J usage is TRBJ2-3; the match to TRBD2 covers 12 bases. The CDR3 consists of 15 residues. The germline V gene encodes CDR1 MDHEN and CDR2 SYDVKM. V trimming: 7 bases; J trimming: 2 bases; junction bases outside the gene matches: 4. CDR3 bases: TGTGCCAGCACAGGACTAGCGGGATTCACAGATACGCAGTATTTT. It is translated as CASTGLAGFTDTQYF.

The chain is built from TRBV28 and TRBJ1-5; possible D gene TRBD1, 5 bases. The CDR3 extends over 14 amino acids. With 0 bases removed from V and 7 bases from J, the gap between germline ends came to 10 bases. Germline CDR1 and CDR2: MDHEN and SYDVKM. The CDR3, as DNA: TGTGCCAGCAGTTTATGGGCCAGGGTACAGCCCCAGCATTTT. Its protein product is CASSLWARVQPQHF.

This sequence joins TRBV19 and TRBJ2-1, with 9 bases identical to TRBD1. The CDR3 extends over 15 amino acids. After removal of 3 bases from V and 15 bases from J, the junction contained 15 bases not matched to a gene. Germline CDR1 is LNHDA and CDR2 is SQIVND (reference sequence). The CDR3 coding sequence is TGTGCCAGTAGTATCGCGGGGACAGGGACCCCAGGGATGTTCTTC. This encodes CASSIAGTGTPGMFF.

The gene calls are TRBV15 and TRBJ1-2, with 8 bases identical to TRBD1. The germline V gene encodes CDR1 LNHNV and CDR2 YYDKDF (reference sequence). This CDR3 is built from 16 residues. The trim removed 3 bases at V and 8 bases at J, leaving 14 bases unmatched. CDR3 region: CATSSPARQGRVGYTF. The CDR3 DNA reads as TGTGCCACCAGCAGCCCTGCCCGACAGGGGAGGGTGGGCTACACCTTC.

The chain uses TRBV29-1 and TRBJ2-7, with a tentative D call TRBD2 (5 bases). This CDR3 region has 12 residues. V shed 4 bases and J shed 6 bases, with 13 bases lying between them. CDR1 and CDR2 from the germline V gene are SQVTM and ANQGSEA. The CDR3 bases are TGCAGCGTTGGGGAGATGGGCCTCGAGCAGTACTTC. Translated: CSVGEMGLEQYF.

This clone occurred a few times. The chain couples TRBV30 to TRBJ2-3, with D possibly being TRBD2 (6 bases). The CDR3 length is 13 residues. CDR1 is GTSNPN, CDR2 SVGIG, per germline (reference sequence). V shed 0 bases and J shed 6 bases, with 10 bases lying between them. The CDR3 DNA sequence: TGTGCCTGGAGTGTCATAGGAGGGGATACGCAGTATTTT. This codes for CAWSVIGGDTQYF.

The rearrangement links TRBV19 to TRBJ2-7, with TRBD1 matching 7 bases. The germline V gene has CDR1 LNHDA and CDR2 SQIVND (reference sequence). The J segment lost 0 bases and the V segment lost 3 bases, leaving 5 bases of the junction unmatched. CDR3 length: 15 residues. The DNA of the CDR3 is TGTGCCAGTAGTATGAACAGGGGTTCCTCCTACGAGCAGTACTTC. Translated, it gives CASSMNRGSSYEQYF.

The chain employs TRBV9 and TRBJ2-7; a weak D match, TRBD1 (5 bases). CDR3 length: 15 amino acids. V was pared by 4 bases and J by 2 bases, with 16 bases between. CDR1 is SGDLS and CDR2 is YYNGEE in the germline V gene. CDR3 loop: CASSPRQNQAYEQYF. DNA for the CDR3: TGTGCCAGCAGCCCGCGACAGAATCAGGCCTACGAGCAGTACTTC.

In its sample, this clone was seen a few times. V usage is TRBV19 and J usage is TRBJ1-5, with a possible D match to TRBD1 (5 bases). V was clipped by 7 bases and J by 4 bases, with 14 bases between them. This CDR3 spans 14 amino acids. Looked up from germline, CDR1 is LNHDA and CDR2 is SQIVND (reference sequence). CDR3 DNA sequence: TGTGCCAGTACCCCGGGACTCAAGAATCAGCCCCAGCATTTT. It specifies CASTPGLKNQPQHF.

As for this clone: The junction does not match germline at one end; this may be a read error. V is TRBV3-1 (or the pseudogene TRBV3-2) and J is TRBJ2-2; 11 nucleotides agree with TRBD2. The germline V gene encodes CDR1 LGHDT and CDR2 YNNKEL (reference sequence). CDR3 size: 18 residues. The CDR3 DNA follows: TGTGCCAGCAACCAAGGGGCTAGCGGGAGGTCGTACACCGGGGAGCTGTTTTTT. Translation gives CASNQGASGRSYTGELFF.

The chain uses TRBV7-2 and TRBJ2-7; 8 bases are shared with TRBD1. Germline V lookup: CDR1 SGHTA, CDR2 FQGNSA. Germline trimming cut 5 bases from V and 6 bases from J; bases unmatched to any gene: 12. CDR3 length: 15 amino acids. In DNA, the CDR3 is TGTGCCAGCAGCGCTATACCGACAGGGGTGAGCGAGCAGTACTTC. It codes for CASSAIPTGVSEQYF.

The rearrangement joins TRBV6-2 or TRBV6-3 to TRBJ2-6, with 7 bases lining up with TRBD2. Per the germline V gene, CDR1 is MNHEY and CDR2 is SVGEGT. The CDR3 length is 17 residues. The V and J ends lost 2 bases and 2 bases, in that order; junction bases with no gene match: 6. For the CDR3, the DNA is TGTGCCAGCAGTTACGCGGGAGTGTGGCCTGGGGCCAACGTCCTGACTTTC. This codes for CASSYAGVWPGANVLTF.